What follows describes a single TCR beta chain. What it binds is not known. This CDR3 has 13 residues. V lost 1 base, J lost 3 bases, and 6 bases lay in between. CDR1 and CDR2 from the germline V gene are MNHEY and SVGAGI. The data originate from a study of identical twins. The study's findings and limits: Monozygotic twins shared more out-of-frame TCR alpha than recombination models predicted.

cDNA carried unique molecular identifiers, and a universal primer site was added by template switching. TCRdb analysed the 5' RACE reads with MiXCR anew, one entry per CDR3 protein. The sample consists of some 660,000 distinct CDR3 sequences, 8% to 9% of them appearing once. Another study also made use of these data, one on yellow fever vaccine responses in identical twins. From that second work: Reportedly, twins showed a vaccine T cell response that looked partly convergent and partly personalized.

The J gene is TRBJ1-2, the V gene TRBV6-5, with D possibly being TRBD1 (6 bases). What was sequenced was PBMCs. This clonotype was sampled from a woman aged 18 to 35 in good health. The CDR3 sequence: CASSYWGHYGYTF. The CDR3 DNA reads as TGTGCCAGCAGTTACTGGGGGCACTATGGCTACACCTTC.